Below, one TCR beta chain is given with its context. The data stem from a study of cytomegalovirus exposure and HLA in healthy donors. Germline V gene data show CDR1 as SNHLY and CDR2 as FYNNEI. V was shortened by 7 bases and J by 11 bases, with 16 bases between the two germline ends. This CDR3 spans 12 amino acids. Amplification used 60 Vbeta primers and 13 Jbeta primers. Sequenced by immunoSEQ multiplex PCR; TCRdb stores in-frame clones only, minus some. The data contain more than 65,000 clones, roughly 79% of them singletons. The source material was PBMCs. This TCR derives from a female donor in good health and CMV-seronegative. V is TRBV2 and J is TRBJ2-3, with D possibly TRBD1 on 6 matching bases. The CDR3 sequence: CASTKSEGQQYF. The DNA for the CDR3 is TGTGCCAGCACGAAGTCCGAGGGACAGCAGTATTTT.